This TCR beta chain was recorded in a study of beta chain features in type 1 diabetes. This clone was seen more than once but under ten times. Its antigen is unidentified. The CDR3 consists of 14 residues. V dropped 4 bases and J dropped 1 base, with 11 bases sitting between them. Germline loops: CDR1 SGDLS, CDR2 YYNGEE. Overall study findings and caveats: Shorter TCRB CDR3s, moderately but significantly so, marked every one of the four CD4+ subsets in Type 1 diabetes patients. Although PCR might favor shorter templates, it would do so equally in patients and controls.

Averaging about 100 mL, one heparinised blood draw was given by each donor. Expressed TCRB transcripts were sequenced, since all the RNA that had been isolated was reverse transcribed. The protocol was immunoSEQ multiplex PCR, while the TCRdb copy is restricted to in-frame clones and leaves out a portion. The data hold 160,000 or so clones, with about 10% observed a single time. The gene calls are TRBV9 and TRBJ1-1; D uncertain. The sequenced sample was central memory CD4+ T cells from blood. The receptor was derived from a woman aged 30 to 39 with type 1 diabetes. The CDR3 reads CASSPRRENTEAFF. The CDR3 DNA reads TGTGCCAGCAGCCCCAGGCGGGAGAACACTGAAGCTTTCTTT. Together with reference TRBV9 and TRBJ1-1, the CDR3 gives the full variable domain: DSGVTQTPKHLITATGQRVTLRCSPRSGDLSVYWYQQSLDQGLQFLIQYYNGEERAKGNILERFSAQQFPDLHSELNLSSLELGDSALYFCASSPRRENTEAFFGQGTRLTVV.